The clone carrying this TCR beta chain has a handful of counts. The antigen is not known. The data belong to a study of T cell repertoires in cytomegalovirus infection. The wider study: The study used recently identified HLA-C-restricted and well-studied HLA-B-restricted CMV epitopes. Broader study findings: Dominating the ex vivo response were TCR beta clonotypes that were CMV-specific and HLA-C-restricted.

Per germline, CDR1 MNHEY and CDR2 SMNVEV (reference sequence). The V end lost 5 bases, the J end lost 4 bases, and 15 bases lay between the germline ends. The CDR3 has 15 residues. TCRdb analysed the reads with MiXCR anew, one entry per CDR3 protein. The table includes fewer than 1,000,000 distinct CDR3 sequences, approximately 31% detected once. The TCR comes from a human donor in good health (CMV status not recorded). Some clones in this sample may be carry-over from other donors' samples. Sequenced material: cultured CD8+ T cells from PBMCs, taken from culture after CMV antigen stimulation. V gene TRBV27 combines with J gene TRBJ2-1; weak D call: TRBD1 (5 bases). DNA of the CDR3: TGTGCCAGCAGTGGGGCACTGGTACGGTACAATGAGCAGTTCTTC. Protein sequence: CASSGALVRYNEQFF.